This is a list of T cell receptor beta chains from one sample in a study of cytomegalovirus exposure and HLA in healthy donors. TCRdb's copy holds only in-frame clones and misses some; the assay was immunoSEQ multiplex PCR. The table has 140,000 to 150,000 clones, around three quarters seen once; the top ten hold about 2%. Sequencing used PBMCs. These receptors all come from a man aged 35 to 55 in good health and CMV-seronegative. CDR3s include the opening cysteine and the closing phenylalanine or tryptophan. The order of the fields is clone size, V gene, D gene, J gene, CDR3 protein, CDR3 DNA. A D gene is named only where the DNA matches it firmly. Clone sizes are given selectively: once, few, many, or a class where the clone is expanded.

abundance: NA; v_gene: TRBV5-5; d_gene: NA; j_gene: TRBJ1-2; CDR3aa: CASSLMGEGYGYTF; CDR3nt: TGTGCCAGCAGCTTAATGGGCGAAGGCTATGGCTACACCTTC
abundance: NA; v_gene: TRBV7-9; d_gene: TRBD2; j_gene: TRBJ2-7; CDR3aa: CASSYLTSGSTYEQYF; CDR3nt: TGTGCCAGCAGCTACCTTACTAGCGGGAGTACGTACGAGCAGTACTTC
abundance: NA; v_gene: TRBV15; d_gene: TRBD2; j_gene: TRBJ2-5; CDR3aa: CATRGRDRETQYF; CDR3nt: TGTGCCACCAGAGGGAGGGACCGGGAGACCCAGTACTTC
abundance: NA; v_gene: TRBV7-9; d_gene: TRBD1; j_gene: TRBJ1-5; CDR3aa: CASSRGVMGQNSNQPQHF; CDR3nt: TGTGCCAGCAGCCGTGGGGTCATGGGACAGAATAGCAATCAGCCCCAGCATTTT
abundance: NA; v_gene: TRBV5-1; d_gene: TRBD1; j_gene: TRBJ2-7; CDR3aa: CASSLGQGAVDEQYF; CDR3nt: TGCGCCAGCAGCTTGGGACAGGGGGCGGTCGACGAGCAGTACTTC
abundance: NA; v_gene: TRBV18; d_gene: NA; j_gene: TRBJ2-2; CDR3aa: CASSRYGSPTGELFF; CDR3nt: TGTGCCAGCTCACGTTACGGGAGCCCCACCGGGGAGCTGTTTTTT
abundance: NA; v_gene: TRBV19; d_gene: TRBD1; j_gene: TRBJ1-1; CDR3aa: CASSARGPALNLNTEAFF; CDR3nt: TGTGCCAGTAGTGCCAGGGGGCCTGCCCTTAATCTGAACACTGAAGCTTTCTTT
abundance: NA; v_gene: TRBV6-5; d_gene: NA; j_gene: TRBJ2-3; CDR3aa: CASSYSYGIPDTQYF; CDR3nt: TGTGCCAGCAGTTACTCGTACGGGATCCCAGATACGCAGTATTTT
abundance: NA; v_gene: TRBV7-7; d_gene: TRBD2; j_gene: TRBJ2-5; CDR3aa: CASSLARAGVGETQYF; CDR3nt: TGTGCCAGCAGCTTAGCCAGAGCGGGAGTAGGGGAGACCCAGTACTTC
abundance: NA; v_gene: TRBV5-5; d_gene: TRBD1; j_gene: TRBJ2-7; CDR3aa: CASSLDYGQGAYEQYF; CDR3nt: TGTGCCAGCAGCTTGGATTATGGACAGGGGGCCTACGAGCAGTACTTC
abundance: few; v_gene: TRBV9; d_gene: NA; j_gene: TRBJ2-7; CDR3aa: CASSGGGDSYEQYF; CDR3nt: TGTGCCAGCAGCGGAGGCGGGGACTCCTACGAGCAGTACTTC
abundance: NA; v_gene: TRBV9; d_gene: NA; j_gene: TRBJ2-1; CDR3aa: CASSVGSGNEQFF; CDR3nt: TGTGCCAGCAGCGTAGGCTCAGGCAATGAGCAGTTCTTC
abundance: NA; v_gene: TRBV20-1; d_gene: NA; j_gene: TRBJ2-1; CDR3aa: CSARTVGEQFF; CDR3nt: TGCAGTGCCAGGACAGTTGGGGAGCAGTTCTTC
abundance: NA; v_gene: TRBV11-1; d_gene: NA; j_gene: TRBJ2-6; CDR3aa: CASSVGQSSGANVLTF; CDR3nt: TGTGCCAGCAGCGTAGGACAGAGCTCTGGGGCCAACGTCCTGACTTTC
abundance: once; v_gene: TRBV6-4; d_gene: TRBD2; j_gene: TRBJ2-5; CDR3aa: CASSDPSGGETQYF; CDR3nt: TGTGCCAGCAGTGACCCAAGCGGGGGGGAGACCCAGTACTTC
abundance: NA; v_gene: TRBV6-1; d_gene: NA; j_gene: TRBJ1-3; CDR3aa: CASSLTGENTIYF; CDR3nt: TGTGCCAGCAGCCTAACGGGGGAAAACACCATATATTTT
abundance: NA; v_gene: TRBV7-3; d_gene: NA; j_gene: TRBJ2-1; CDR3aa: CASSGLGQSSSSYNEQFF; CDR3nt: TGTGCCAGCAGCGGCCTCGGACAATCGAGCAGCTCCTACAATGAGCAGTTCTTC
abundance: NA; v_gene: TRBV5-6; d_gene: NA; j_gene: TRBJ2-5; CDR3aa: CASSLAPSYQETQYF; CDR3nt: TGTGCCAGCAGCTTGGCCCCCTCGTACCAAGAGACCCAGTACTTC
abundance: NA; v_gene: TRBV7-9; d_gene: TRBD1; j_gene: TRBJ1-3; CDR3aa: CASSSTQGSSSGNTIYF; CDR3nt: TGTGCCAGCAGCTCCACACAGGGGTCGAGCTCTGGAAACACCATATATTTT
abundance: NA; v_gene: TRBV28; d_gene: TRBD2; j_gene: TRBJ2-3; CDR3aa: CASKSLAGVTDTQYF; CDR3nt: TGTGCCAGCAAGTCTCTAGCGGGGGTCACAGATACGCAGTATTTT
abundance: NA; v_gene: TRBV7-2; d_gene: TRBD2; j_gene: TRBJ2-1; CDR3aa: CASSLVSGEYNEQFF; CDR3nt: TGTGCCAGCAGCTTAGTAAGCGGGGAGTACAATGAGCAGTTCTTC
abundance: once; v_gene: TRBV27; d_gene: TRBD1; j_gene: TRBJ1-5; CDR3aa: CASSLGQGTRQPQHF; CDR3nt: TGTGCCAGCAGTTTAGGACAGGGAACGCGTCAGCCCCAGCATTTT
abundance: NA; v_gene: TRBV19; d_gene: TRBD1; j_gene: TRBJ2-2; CDR3aa: CASSIQEGQAWNTGELFF; CDR3nt: TGTGCCAGTAGTATCCAGGAGGGACAGGCATGGAACACCGGGGAGCTGTTTTTT
abundance: few; v_gene: TRBV5-1; d_gene: NA; j_gene: TRBJ2-1; CDR3aa: CASSLSSSAYNEQFF; CDR3nt: TGCGCCAGCAGCTTGTCGAGTAGCGCCTACAATGAGCAGTTCTTC
abundance: once; v_gene: TRBV5-6; d_gene: TRBD1; j_gene: TRBJ2-1; CDR3aa: CASSGTGYSYNEQFF; CDR3nt: TGTGCCAGCAGCGGGACAGGCTACTCCTACAATGAGCAGTTCTTC
abundance: NA; v_gene: TRBV27; d_gene: NA; j_gene: TRBJ1-4; CDR3aa: CASGFHLTAANEKLFF; CDR3nt: TGTGCCAGCGGCTTTCATCTAACCGCGGCTAATGAAAAACTGTTTTTT
abundance: NA; v_gene: TRBV6-1; d_gene: NA; j_gene: TRBJ2-1; CDR3aa: CASISGDRTYNEQFF; CDR3nt: TGTGCCAGCATATCCGGGGATCGCACCTACAATGAGCAGTTCTTC
abundance: NA; v_gene: TRBV2; d_gene: TRBD2; j_gene: TRBJ2-5; CDR3aa: CASSEAQGGGQETQYF; CDR3nt: TGTGCCAGCAGTGAAGCGCAAGGCGGGGGCCAAGAGACCCAGTACTTC
abundance: NA; v_gene: TRBV4-1; d_gene: NA; j_gene: TRBJ1-3; CDR3aa: CASSQGITGLSGNTIYF; CDR3nt: TGCGCCAGCAGCCAGGGGATTACAGGGCTCTCTGGAAACACCATATATTTT
abundance: NA; v_gene: TRBV9; d_gene: TRBD1; j_gene: TRBJ2-5; CDR3aa: CASSDPGDRGRETQYF; CDR3nt: TGTGCCAGCAGCGACCCCGGGGACAGGGGAAGAGAGACCCAGTACTTC
abundance: NA; v_gene: TRBV19; d_gene: TRBD2; j_gene: TRBJ2-3; CDR3aa: CASSMGLAGGRNTDTQYF; CDR3nt: TGTGCCAGTAGTATGGGACTAGCGGGGGGGAGAAACACAGATACGCAGTATTTT
abundance: few; v_gene: TRBV4-1; d_gene: TRBD2; j_gene: TRBJ2-3; CDR3aa: CASSQDPSGGSTSTDTQYF; CDR3nt: TGCGCCAGCAGCCAAGATCCTAGCGGGGGGTCAACGAGCACAGATACGCAGTATTTT
abundance: NA; v_gene: TRBV5-1; d_gene: TRBD2; j_gene: TRBJ2-7; CDR3aa: CASSLAGSRASGRHEQYF; CDR3nt: TGCGCCAGCAGCTTGGCCGGTAGTAGGGCTAGCGGGCGACACGAGCAGTACTTC
abundance: NA; v_gene: TRBV28; d_gene: TRBD1; j_gene: TRBJ1-5; CDR3aa: CASSLSAGGRRNQPQHF; CDR3nt: TGTGCCAGCAGTTTATCAGCAGGGGGCCGGCGCAATCAGCCCCAGCATTTT
abundance: NA; v_gene: TRBV28; d_gene: NA; j_gene: TRBJ1-2; CDR3aa: CASSTPRGGNGYTF; CDR3nt: TGTGCCAGCAGCACCCCCCGGGGAGGCAATGGCTACACCTTC
abundance: NA; v_gene: TRBV7-9; d_gene: NA; j_gene: TRBJ1-6; CDR3aa: CASSLGPANNSPLHF; CDR3nt: TGTGCCAGCAGCTTGGGGCCAGCTAATAATTCACCCCTCCACTTT
abundance: NA; v_gene: TRBV14; d_gene: TRBD2; j_gene: TRBJ2-7; CDR3aa: CASSQRTSGYSYEQYF; CDR3nt: TGTGCCAGCAGCCAAAGAACTAGCGGATACTCCTACGAGCAGTACTTC
abundance: NA; v_gene: TRBV18; d_gene: NA; j_gene: TRBJ2-5; CDR3aa: CASSPLPSGTRQETQYF; CDR3nt: TGTGCCAGCTCACCACTGCCGTCAGGGACTCGCCAAGAGACCCAGTACTTC
abundance: NA; v_gene: TRBV9; d_gene: TRBD1; j_gene: TRBJ2-5; CDR3aa: CASSVEGATYETQYF; CDR3nt: TGTGCCAGCAGCGTAGAGGGGGCGACGTATGAGACCCAGTACTTC
abundance: NA; v_gene: TRBV10-3; d_gene: NA; j_gene: TRBJ2-7; CDR3aa: CAISDRTNPYEQYF; CDR3nt: TGTGCCATCAGTGATCGGACTAACCCCTACGAGCAGTACTTC
abundance: NA; v_gene: TRBV2; d_gene: TRBD2; j_gene: TRBJ2-1; CDR3aa: CASSEGNGGGVREQFF; CDR3nt: TGTGCCAGCAGTGAAGGGAATGGCGGGGGGGTGAGGGAGCAGTTCTTC
abundance: NA; v_gene: TRBV7-9; d_gene: NA; j_gene: TRBJ2-3; CDR3aa: CASVPPRVGGTDTQYF; CDR3nt: TGTGCCAGCGTCCCTCCCCGGGTAGGGGGCACAGATACGCAGTATTTT